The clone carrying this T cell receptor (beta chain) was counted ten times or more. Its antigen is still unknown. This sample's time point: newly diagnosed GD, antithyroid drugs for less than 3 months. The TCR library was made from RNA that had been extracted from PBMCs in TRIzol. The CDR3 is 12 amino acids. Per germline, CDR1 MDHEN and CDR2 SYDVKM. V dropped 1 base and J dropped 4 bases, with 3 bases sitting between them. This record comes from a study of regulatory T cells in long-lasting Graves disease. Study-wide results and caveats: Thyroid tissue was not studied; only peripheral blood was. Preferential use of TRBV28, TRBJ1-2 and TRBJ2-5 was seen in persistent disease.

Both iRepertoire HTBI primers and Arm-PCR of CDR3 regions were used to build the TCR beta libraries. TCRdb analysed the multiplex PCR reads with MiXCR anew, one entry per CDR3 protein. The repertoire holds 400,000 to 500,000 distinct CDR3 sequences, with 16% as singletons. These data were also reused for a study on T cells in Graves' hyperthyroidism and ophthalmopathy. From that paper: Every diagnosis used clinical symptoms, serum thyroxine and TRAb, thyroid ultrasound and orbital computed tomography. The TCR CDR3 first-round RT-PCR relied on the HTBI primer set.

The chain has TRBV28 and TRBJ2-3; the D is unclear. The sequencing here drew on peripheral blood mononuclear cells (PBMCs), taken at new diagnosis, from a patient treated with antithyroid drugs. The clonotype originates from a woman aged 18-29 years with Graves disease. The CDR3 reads CASSLFSDTQYF. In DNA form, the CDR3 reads TGTGCCAGCAGTTTATTTTCAGATACGCAGTATTTT.